Following are 3 T cell receptor beta chains from one sample sequenced in a study of metastatic and nonmetastatic thyroid tumors (dated by TCRdb to about 2020). Libraries were made using PCR. The listed sequencing device is Illumina HiSeq 4000. The public reads were reprocessed in TCRdb via fastp at Q25 and MiXCR, keeping in-frame beta chains. The sample table contains about 7,600 clones; only one count was recorded for 20% to 30% of them. In total, the top ten clones hold over 15% of the sample. No patient had received any treatment before thyroid surgery. Sequenced input: adjacent normal tissue. These receptors were collected from a female donor with papillary thyroid cancer or a benign thyroid nodule (not recorded which). Some clones in this sample may be carry-over from other donors' samples.

J is TRBJ1-2 and V is TRBV28; D is ambiguous. Germline V gene data show CDR1 as MDHEN and CDR2 as SYDVKM. V was trimmed by 5 bases and J by 0 bases, leaving 16 bases between them. The CDR3 has 16 amino acids. For the CDR3, the DNA is TGTGCCAGCAGTGCGCCGCGGGTCGGATCTAACTATGGCTACACCTTC. Amino acid sequence: CASSAPRVGSNYGYTF.

This clone was observed many times. The rearrangement uses TRBV4-2 and TRBJ2-2; D might be TRBD1 (5 bases). Per the germline V gene, CDR1 is LGHNA and CDR2 is YNFKEQ. The CDR3 is made up of 17 amino acids. The V and J ends lost 0 bases and 0 bases respectively, with 11 bases between them. CDR3 coding DNA: TGTGCCAGCAGCCAAGATTTGAGACAGACGAACACCGGGGAGCTGTTTTTT. Translation gives CASSQDLRQTNTGELFF.

The V gene is TRBV20-1, the J gene TRBJ1-2; D is possibly TRBD1 (6 bases). The CDR3 is 15 amino acids. Germline loops: CDR1 DFQATT, CDR2 SNEGSKA (reference sequence). V was trimmed by 8 bases and J by 4 bases, leaving 23 bases between them. The CDR3 reads CSSGPGGTILYGYTF. The CDR3 DNA is TGCAGTTCGGGACCGGGGGGCACGATTCTCTATGGCTACACCTTC.